The T cell receptor beta chain described here comes from a study of beta chain features in type 1 diabetes. Every bit of the isolated RNA underwent reverse transcription, so sequencing read expressed TCRB transcripts. The table came from immunoSEQ multiplex PCR; TCRdb's copy has only in-frame clones and leaves some out. In the table there are about 170,000 clones, roughly 8% of which are singletons. CDR1 and CDR2 (germline): SEHNR, FQNEAQ (reference sequence). The CDR3 has 14 residues. Unmatched junction bases numbered 8, after V lost 5 bases and J lost 6 bases. Whole-study results and caveats: Patients with Type 1 diabetes showed moderately but significantly shorter TCRB CDR3s in all four CD4+ subsets.

Turning to this clone: What it recognizes is unknown.

J is TRBJ2-3 and V is TRBV7-9; TRBD2 aligns across 7 bases. The sequence was obtained from a man in his late teens or twenties with type 1 diabetes. The sample consisted of central memory CD4+ T cells from blood. As DNA, the CDR3 is TGTGCCAGCAGCCCACGGACTAGTGCGGATACGCAGTATTTT. Translation: CASSPRTSADTQYF. The full variable domain, its missing parts supplied by reference TRBV7-9 and TRBJ2-3, is DTGVSQNPRHKITKRGQNVTFRCDPISEHNRLYWYRQTLGQGPEFLTYFQNEAQLEKSRLLSDRFSAERPKGSFSTLEIQRTEQGDSAMYLCASSPRTSADTQYFGPGTRLTVL.